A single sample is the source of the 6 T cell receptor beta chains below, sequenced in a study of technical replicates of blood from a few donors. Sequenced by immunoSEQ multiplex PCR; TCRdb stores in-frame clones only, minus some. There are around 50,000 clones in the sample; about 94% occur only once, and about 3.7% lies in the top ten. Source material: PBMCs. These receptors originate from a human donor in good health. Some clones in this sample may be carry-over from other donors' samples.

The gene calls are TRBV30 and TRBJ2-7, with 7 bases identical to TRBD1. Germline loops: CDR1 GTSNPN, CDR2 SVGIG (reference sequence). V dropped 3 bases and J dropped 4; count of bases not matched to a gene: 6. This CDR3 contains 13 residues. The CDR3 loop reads CAWSRTGIYEQYF. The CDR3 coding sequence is TGTGCCTGGAGCAGGACAGGTATTTACGAGCAGTACTTC.

Here the CDR3 reads CASSHPQMNTEAFF. DNA for the CDR3: TGTGCCAGTAGTCACCCACAGATGAACACTGAAGCTTTCTTT. This chain links TRBV19 with TRBJ1-1, with D unclear. There are 14 residues in the CDR3. Trimming stripped 5 bases from V and 0 bases from J, with 10 bases between. Germline assignment: CDR1 LNHDA and CDR2 SQIVND (reference sequence).

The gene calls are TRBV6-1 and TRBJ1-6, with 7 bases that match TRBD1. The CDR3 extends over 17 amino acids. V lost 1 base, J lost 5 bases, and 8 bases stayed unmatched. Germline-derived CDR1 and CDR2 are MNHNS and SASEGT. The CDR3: CASSEVGTGANNSPLHF. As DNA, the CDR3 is TGTGCCAGCAGTGAAGTAGGTACAGGGGCAAATAATTCACCCCTCCACTTT.

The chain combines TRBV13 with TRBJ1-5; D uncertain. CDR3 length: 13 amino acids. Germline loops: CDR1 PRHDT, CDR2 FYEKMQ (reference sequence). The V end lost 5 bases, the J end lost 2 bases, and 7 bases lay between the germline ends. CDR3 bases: TGTGCCAGCAGCCCTTTCTGCAATCAGCCCCAGCATTTT. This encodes CASSPFCNQPQHF.

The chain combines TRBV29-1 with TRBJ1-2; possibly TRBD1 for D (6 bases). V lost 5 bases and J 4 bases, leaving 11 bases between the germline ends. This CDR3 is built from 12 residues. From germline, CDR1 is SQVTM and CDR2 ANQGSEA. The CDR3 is CSVPQGPYGYTF. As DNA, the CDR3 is TGCAGCGTTCCACAGGGTCCCTATGGCTACACCTTC.

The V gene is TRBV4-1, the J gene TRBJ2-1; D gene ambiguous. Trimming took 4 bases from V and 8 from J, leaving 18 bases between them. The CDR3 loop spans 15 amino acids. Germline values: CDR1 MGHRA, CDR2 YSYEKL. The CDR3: CASSLQSPSGDEQFF. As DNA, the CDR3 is TGCGCCAGCAGCCTACAAAGTCCCTCTGGAGATGAGCAGTTCTTC.